Below, 19 T cell receptor beta chains from the same sample are listed, as sequenced in a study of blood T cell repertoires in COVID-19. The method was immunoSEQ multiplex PCR; TCRdb's version includes in-frame clones alone and lacks a portion of them. The data contain some 200,000 clones, around 81% of them seen just once; the ten biggest clones take up roughly 3%. Material: peripheral blood. These receptors all come from a woman aged 25 to 39 who had recovered from COVID-19.

The CDR3 here is CASSTDRANGYTF. The CDR3, as DNA: TGTGCCAGTAGTACCGACAGGGCCAATGGCTACACCTTC. J is TRBJ1-2 and V is TRBV19, with TRBD1 matching over 7 bases. The length of the CDR3 is 13 residues. Germline V gene lookup returns CDR1 LNHDA and CDR2 SQIVND (reference sequence). With 4 bases clipped from V and 6 bases from J, the junction kept 5 bases outside the gene matches. The variable domain in full, completed from reference TRBV19 and TRBJ1-2, reads DGGITQSPKYLFRKEGQNVTLSCEQNLNHDAMYWYRQDPGQGLRLIYYSQIVNDFQKGDIAEGYSVSREKKESFPLTVTSAQKNPTAFYLCASSTDRANGYTFGSGTRLTVV.

The gene calls are TRBV28 and TRBJ1-2; no clear D gene. The CDR3 length is 14 residues. Trimming removed 4 bases from V and 8 bases from J, with 17 bases in between. CDR1 is MDHEN and CDR2 is SYDVKM in the germline V gene. In DNA, the CDR3 is TGTGCCAGCAGTTCCTTAAGGCGAGGGCACGGCTACACCTTC. This translates into CASSSLRRGHGYTF.

This clone was recorded once. The V call is TRBV10-2, the J call TRBJ1-5; D is uncertain. V was shortened by 0 bases and J by 4 bases, with 13 bases between the two germline ends. The CDR3 contains 16 residues. The germline V gene has CDR1 WSHSY and CDR2 SAAADI. The CDR3: CASSESIGGSNQPQHF. CDR3 sequence (DNA): TGCGCCAGCAGTGAGTCGATTGGAGGGTCTAATCAGCCCCAGCATTTT.

The gene calls are TRBV4-1 and TRBJ2-7, with 10 bases matching TRBD2. The V gene's germline CDR1 is MGHRA and CDR2 YSYEKL. This CDR3 is 15 amino acids long. V lost 0 bases to trimming and J lost 5 bases; unmatched junction nucleotides: 4. Here the CDR3 DNA reads TGCGCCAGCAGCCAAGACGGAGCGGGAGGGGACGAGCAGTACTTC. It codes for CASSQDGAGGDEQYF.

The V gene is TRBV19, the J gene TRBJ1-1, with D hard to call. Germline V CDR1 and CDR2: LNHDA, SQIVND (reference sequence). The germline V and J ends were trimmed by 8 bases and 1 base, with 14 bases remaining between them. The CDR3 has 14 residues. The CDR3 DNA reads as TGTGCCAGTTCCCCCTTTCGCAGGAACACTGAAGCTTTCTTT. Its translation: CASSPFRRNTEAFF.

The chain has TRBV10-2 and TRBJ2-1; 10 bases fit TRBD2. V lost 8 bases to trimming and J lost 5 bases; unmatched junction nucleotides: 12. The CDR3 totals 16 residues. Germline CDR1 and CDR2: WSHSY and SAAADI. CDR3 sequence: CASDSGSGRGNNEQFF. CDR3 nucleotide sequence: TGCGCCAGCGACTCGGGAAGCGGGAGGGGCAACAATGAGCAGTTCTTC.

The rearrangement links TRBV11-3 to TRBJ2-3, with 8 nucleotides matching TRBD2. The CDR3 is 15 amino acids. The ends lost 4 bases at V and 1 base at J; junction bases unmatched: 4. Per germline, CDR1 SGHNT and CDR2 YENEEA. Here the CDR3 reads CASSSSGSRTDTQYF. CDR3 sequence (DNA): TGTGCCAGCAGCTCTAGCGGGTCGCGCACAGATACGCAGTATTTT.

V and J are TRBV7-3 and TRBJ1-6; 10 bases match TRBD1. The CDR3 has 15 residues. The germline gives CDR1 SGHTA, CDR2 FQGTGA. With V trimmed by 2 bases and J by 9 bases, 4 bases remained unmatched. Written as DNA, the CDR3 is TGTGCCAGCAGCTTATGGGGACAGGGGATTTCACCCCTCCACTTT. Translating gives CASSLWGQGISPLHF.

The V gene is TRBV18, the J gene TRBJ2-1; TRBD1 matches 9 bases. Unmatched junction bases numbered 9, after V lost 5 bases and J lost 16 bases. Germline CDR1 and CDR2: KGHSH and LQKENI. The CDR3 runs 12 residues. In DNA form, the CDR3 reads TGTGCCAGCTCATCAACGACAGGGGGAGGATTCTTC. Translated, it gives CASSSTTGGGFF.

The chain recombines TRBV9 with TRBJ2-7; the match to TRBD2 covers 7 bases. Trimming cost V 4 bases and J 6 bases; bases outside gene matches: 13. The CDR3 consists of 15 residues. Per the germline V gene, CDR1 is SGDLS and CDR2 is YYNGEE. The CDR3 spells CASSPGGGAVREQYF. CDR3 nucleotides: TGTGCCAGCAGCCCGGGGGGTGGCGCAGTTCGCGAGCAGTACTTC.

The J gene is TRBJ1-2, the V gene TRBV9; the D gene is possibly TRBD1 (6 bases). V lost 5 bases and J 1 base, leaving 9 bases between the germline ends. Germline V gene lookup returns CDR1 SGDLS and CDR2 YYNGEE. The CDR3 has 13 residues. CDR3 DNA sequence: TGTGCCAGCAGTAGGGACAATAACTATGGCTACACCTTC. Its protein is CASSRDNNYGYTF.

The chain couples TRBV10-1 to TRBJ1-1; 11 bases line up with TRBD1. CDR1 is WNHNN and CDR2 is SYGVQD in the germline V gene (reference sequence). The CDR3 has 15 residues. Trimming at V came to 7 bases and at J to 10 bases, leaving 14 bases not matched to a gene. For the CDR3, the DNA is TGCGCCAGCATGGAGGGGACAGGGGGATTATCCACAGCTTTCTTT. Encoded protein: CASMEGTGGLSTAFF.

The chain is built from TRBV6-5 and TRBJ1-1; the match to TRBD1 covers 7 bases. This CDR3 is built from 14 residues. The trim removed 2 bases at V and 4 bases at J, leaving 4 bases unmatched. Germline V CDR1 and CDR2: MNHEY, SVGAGI. DNA of the CDR3: TGTGCCAGCAGTTACATCGACAGGGTCACTGAAGCTTTCTTT. Amino acid sequence: CASSYIDRVTEAFF.

The V and J genes are TRBV9 and TRBJ2-7, with 7 bases identical to TRBD1. With V trimmed by 4 bases and J by 3 bases, 7 bases remained unmatched. CDR3 size: 14 residues. Germline assignment: CDR1 SGDLS and CDR2 YYNGEE. CDR3 protein: CASSFGTAGYEQYF. The CDR3 bases are TGTGCCAGCAGCTTCGGGACAGCCGGCTACGAGCAGTACTTC.

CDR3 sequence: CASSQDAGGSFLFF. The CDR3 DNA reads as TGTGCCAGCAGCCAGGACGCAGGGGGTTCTTTCCTGTTCTTC. The chain has TRBV3-1 (or the pseudogene TRBV3-2) and TRBJ2-1; the match to TRBD1 covers 7 bases. The V gene's germline CDR1 is LGHDT and CDR2 YNNKEL (reference sequence). After removal of 3 bases from V and 15 bases from J, the junction contained 14 bases not matched to a gene. The CDR3 loop spans 14 amino acids.

This clone came up many times. This chain links TRBV30 with TRBJ2-7; possible D gene TRBD2, 6 bases. This CDR3 has 13 amino acids. The germline V and J ends were trimmed by 0 bases and 7 bases, with 13 bases remaining between them. Germline loops: CDR1 GTSNPN, CDR2 SVGIG (reference sequence). This chain's CDR3 is CAWSVGGMGEQYF. The CDR3 coding sequence is TGTGCCTGGAGTGTAGGAGGGATGGGGGAGCAGTACTTC.

The chain uses TRBV29-1 and TRBJ1-2; the D gene is possibly TRBD1 (6 bases). V was clipped by 4 bases and J by 1 base, with 7 bases between them. CDR1 is SQVTM, CDR2 ANQGSEA, per germline. This CDR3 region has 12 residues. The CDR3 sequence: CSVGTVNYGYTF. The CDR3 DNA is TGCAGCGTTGGGACAGTTAACTATGGCTACACCTTC.

The chain combines TRBV4-1 with TRBJ1-2, with 8 bases aligning to TRBD1. Trimming at V came to 0 bases and at J to 4 bases, leaving 16 bases not matched to a gene. Germline CDR1 MGHRA, CDR2 YSYEKL. CDR3 length equals 19 residues. CDR3 sequence: CASSQEEVRRTGPLYGYTF. Here the CDR3 DNA reads TGCGCCAGCAGCCAAGAAGAAGTGCGCCGGACAGGGCCTCTCTATGGCTACACCTTC.

This clone was seen a few times. This chain links TRBV25-1 with TRBJ1-1; D may be TRBD1 (6 bases). V was trimmed by 0 bases and J by 5 bases, leaving 10 bases between them. The CDR3 is 14 amino acids. In germline, CDR1 is MGHDK, CDR2 SYGVNS. The CDR3 protein is CASSEYTGQTEAFF. The CDR3 nucleotides read TGTGCCAGCAGTGAATATACAGGGCAGACTGAAGCTTTCTTT.